A single sample gave rise to the 30 T cell receptor beta chains below, sequenced in a study of cytomegalovirus exposure and HLA in healthy donors. In the PCR, 60 Vbeta and 13 Jbeta primers were used. Profiling relied on immunoSEQ multiplex PCR, and the TCRdb table lists in-frame clones only, not all of them. The sample records some 200,000 clones, 79% being singletons. The specimen sequenced was PBMCs. These receptor sequences come from a girl aged 10 to 17 in good health and CMV-seropositive.

The V and J genes are TRBV4-2 and TRBJ2-6; D perhaps matches TRBD1 (5 bases). With 3 bases removed from V and 0 bases from J, the gap between germline ends came to 9 bases. The CDR3 runs to 16 residues. Germline values: CDR1 LGHNA, CDR2 YNFKEQ. The CDR3 DNA follows: TGTGCCAGCAGCCAGCTACAGGACTCTGGGGCCAACGTCCTGACTTTC. Residues: CASSQLQDSGANVLTF.

The chain couples TRBV10-2 to TRBJ2-3; D is possibly TRBD1 (5 bases). Germline lookup yields CDR1 WSHSY and CDR2 SAAADI. Trimming took 2 bases from V and 13 from J, leaving 16 bases between them. The CDR3 sequence is 13 residues long. The CDR3 here is CASSEQGTPLKYF. The CDR3 bases are TGCGCCAGCAGTGAGCAGGGCACCCCCCTTAAGTATTTT.

The chain combines TRBV2 with TRBJ2-1; maybe TRBD1 (5 bases). The CDR3 length is 17 residues. Germline CDR1 SNHLY, CDR2 FYNNEI. V lost 0 bases to trimming and J lost 2 bases, with 14 bases between them. Written as DNA, the CDR3 is TGTGCCAGCAGTGAAGCGGGGCAGCTTTTAACCTACAATGAGCAGTTCTTC. Protein: CASSEAGQLLTYNEQFF.

The chain employs TRBV7-2 and TRBJ2-2, with D hard to call. The CDR3 runs 14 residues. Germline V gives CDR1 SGHTA, CDR2 FQGNSA. The V and J ends lost 2 bases and 6 bases respectively, with 10 bases between them. The CDR3 nucleotides read TGTGCCAGCAGCTTACCGCCCTCGGCCGGGGAGCTGTTTTTT. Amino acids: CASSLPPSAGELFF.

The chain carries TRBV30 and TRBJ1-6; weak D call: TRBD1 (6 bases). The CDR3 totals 14 residues. CDR1 is GTSNPN, CDR2 SVGIG, per germline (reference sequence). V lost 1 base and J 6 bases, leaving 10 bases between the germline ends. The CDR3 DNA reads TGTGCCTGGAGTGCACAGGGCGCTAATTCACCCCTCCACTTT. Translated: CAWSAQGANSPLHF.

The chain recombines TRBV29-1 with TRBJ1-2, with a tentative D call TRBD1 (6 bases). The CDR3 totals 12 residues. Trimming took off 4 bases at V and 5 bases at J, with 11 bases between the two ends. Per the germline V gene, CDR1 is SQVTM and CDR2 is ANQGSEA. The DNA for the CDR3 is TGCAGCGTTGCAGGGGTCGGGTATGGCTACACCTTC. Protein product: CSVAGVGYGYTF.

On this clone itself: The junction shows a germline mismatch at one end, possibly a read error. This sequence joins TRBV7-9 and TRBJ2-7, with 9 bases fitting TRBD1. CDR1 and CDR2 from the germline V gene are SEHNR and FQNEAQ (reference sequence). This CDR3 has 13 amino acids. DNA of the CDR3: TGTGCCAGCAGCCCCGGACAGGGGACCGAGCAGGACTTC. Translation gives CASSPGQGTEQDF. The variable domain in full, with the rest retrieved from reference TRBV7-9 and TRBJ2-7, is DTGVSQNPRHKITKRGQNVTFRCDPISEHNRLYWYRQTLGQGPEFLTYFQNEAQLEKSRLLSDRFSAERPKGSFSTLEIQRTEQGDSAMYLCASSPGQGTEQDFGPGTRLTVT.

The gene calls are TRBV6-1 and TRBJ2-5; TRBD2 matches at 14 bases. The length of the CDR3 is 15 residues. Trimming at V came to 7 bases and at J to 5 bases, leaving 6 bases not matched to a gene. CDR1 is MNHNS, CDR2 SASEGT, per germline. CDR3 sequence: CASTGLAGGRETQYF. CDR3 coding DNA: TGTGCCAGCACTGGACTAGCGGGGGGCAGGGAGACCCAGTACTTC.

The chain has TRBV4-3 and TRBJ1-3; unclear D gene. This CDR3 region has 16 residues. V was pared by 0 bases and J by 0 bases, with 9 bases between. Per the germline V gene, CDR1 is LGHNA and CDR2 is YSLEER. The CDR3: CASSQDGTISGNTIYF. The CDR3 DNA is TGCGCCAGCAGCCAAGATGGCACAATCTCTGGAAACACCATATATTTT.

This rearrangement joins TRBV5-1 to TRBJ2-3, with D perhaps matching TRBD2 (7 bases). The V and J ends lost 2 bases and 1 base respectively, with 17 bases between them. Germline CDR1 reads SGHRS; CDR2 reads YFSETQ. This CDR3 has 17 residues. The CDR3 loop reads CASSLPSGGHGTDTQYF. The CDR3 DNA is TGCGCCAGCAGCTTACCGTCGGGGGGCCATGGCACAGATACGCAGTATTTT. The variable domain in full, with the rest retrieved from reference TRBV5-1 and TRBJ2-3, is KAGVTQTPRYLIKTRGQQVTLSCSPISGHRSVSWYQQTPGQGLQFLFEYFSETQRNKGNFPGRFSGRQFSNSRSEMNVSTLELGDSALYLCASSLPSGGHGTDTQYFGPGTRLTVL.

CDR3 nucleotides: TGTGCCAGCAGCTTCACAGAAATCTCTGGAAACACCATATATTTT. Protein: CASSFTEISGNTIYF. The chain is built from TRBV11-2 and TRBJ1-3; D remains unclear. The CDR3 has 15 amino acids. The germline V gene encodes CDR1 SGHAT and CDR2 FQNNGV. Deletions cut 3 bases from V and 0 bases from J, with 9 bases between. The full variable domain, with the rest looked up from reference TRBV11-2 and TRBJ1-3, is EAGVAQSPRYKIIEKRQSVAFWCNPISGHATLYWYQQILGQGPKLLIQFQNNGVVDDSQLPKDRFSAERLKGVDSTLKIQPAKLEDSAVYLCASSFTEISGNTIYFGEGSWLTVV.

This clone was observed a handful of times. This sequence joins TRBV7-2 and TRBJ2-1, with 13 bases identical to TRBD2. This CDR3 is 15 amino acids long. CDR1 and CDR2 (germline): SGHTA, FQGNSA. With 1 base clipped from V and 12 bases from J, the junction kept 6 bases outside the gene matches. CDR3 DNA sequence: TGTGCCAGCAGCTTAGGGGGACTAGCGGGGCTTGGGCAGTTCTTC. It yields the protein CASSLGGLAGLGQFF.

The chain is built from TRBV5-6 and TRBJ2-7, with TRBD2 matching over 15 bases. Losses at the gene ends were 4 bases for V and 6 bases for J; bases not matched to a gene: 14. The CDR3 totals 18 residues. Germline loops: CDR1 SGHDT, CDR2 YYEEEE. CDR3 nucleotides: TGTGCCAGCAGCGGCTTCGAAGCGGGACTAGCGGGGGGAAGCGAGCAGTACTTC. Translating gives CASSGFEAGLAGGSEQYF. Using reference TRBV5-6 and TRBJ2-7 for the parts outside the CDR3, the full variable domain is DAGVTQSPTHLIKTRGQQVTLRCSPKSGHDTVSWYQQALGQGPQFIFQYYEEEERQRGNFPDRFSGHQFPNYSSELNVNALLLGDSALYLCASSGFEAGLAGGSEQYFGPGTRLTVT.

The chain carries TRBV11-2 and TRBJ2-5; TRBD1 is a possible D gene (6 bases). The CDR3 has 15 residues. CDR1 SGHAT and CDR2 FQNNGV come from the germline V gene. V was pared by 1 base and J by 1 base, with 10 bases between. The CDR3 nucleotides read TGTGCCAGCAGCTTAGTTCGAGGGGGCCAAGAGACCCAGTACTTC. Translated, it gives CASSLVRGGQETQYF.

J is TRBJ1-3 and V is TRBV9; 9 bases align to TRBD1. The CDR3 runs to 21 residues. The V and J ends lost 3 bases and 0 bases, in that order; junction bases with no gene match: 19. The germline CDR1 and CDR2 sequences are SGDLS and YYNGEE. This CDR3 reads CASSGTGTGSLGFGSGNTIYF. The CDR3 DNA is TGTGCCAGCAGCGGAACCGGGACAGGGAGCTTGGGGTTTGGCTCTGGAAACACCATATATTTT.

The gene calls are TRBV7-2 and TRBJ2-7, with TRBD1 matching 8 bases. Germline V gives CDR1 SGHTA, CDR2 FQGNSA. The length of the CDR3 is 14 residues. V was clipped by 7 bases and J by 4 bases; unmatched bases: 9. CDR3 amino acids: CASTVGQASYEQYF. In nucleotides, the CDR3 is TGTGCCAGCACCGTGGGACAGGCCTCGTACGAGCAGTACTTC.

The rearrangement links TRBV7-2 to TRBJ1-2; 7 bases agree with TRBD1. With V trimmed by 5 bases and J by 4 bases, 16 bases remained unmatched. This CDR3 has 17 residues. The germline CDR1 and CDR2 sequences are SGHTA and FQGNSA. Here the CDR3 DNA reads TGTGCCAGCAGCCCGCAACTGACAGGGTACCTTACCTATGGCTACACCTTC. Encoded protein: CASSPQLTGYLTYGYTF.

In regard to this clone: Other DNA sequences in this sample translate to the same CDR3. The genes are TRBV9 and TRBJ2-5; 8 bases map to TRBD2. Losses at the gene ends were 2 bases for V and 5 bases for J; bases not matched to a gene: 5. CDR1 and CDR2 from the germline V gene are SGDLS and YYNGEE. The CDR3 runs to 14 residues. CDR3 residues: CASSVETGGETQYF. The DNA for the CDR3 is TGTGCCAGCAGCGTTGAGACGGGAGGGGAGACCCAGTACTTC.

The chain uses TRBV27 and TRBJ1-1; 8 positions match TRBD1. This CDR3 contains 17 residues. Germline V gene lookup returns CDR1 MNHEY and CDR2 SMNVEV (reference sequence). V trimming: 4 bases; J trimming: 1 base; junction bases outside the gene matches: 11. The CDR3 loop is CASSSTTGARGNTEAFF. The CDR3 coding sequence is TGTGCCAGCAGTTCGACGACAGGGGCGCGGGGGAACACTGAAGCTTTCTTT.

This clone was detected only a few times. The V and J genes are TRBV6-1 and TRBJ1-5, with TRBD1 matching 10 bases. The ends lost 8 bases at V and 7 bases at J; junction bases unmatched: 5. CDR1 and CDR2 (germline): MNHNS, SASEGT. This CDR3 spans 13 amino acids. CDR3 sequence (DNA): TGTGCCAGCCTCCGGGACAGGGGCCAGCCCCAGCATTTT. Residues: CASLRDRGQPQHF.

CDR3 loop: CASSSTGSSSYEQYF. CDR3 in DNA: TGTGCCAGCAGTTCCACAGGGTCGAGCTCCTACGAGCAGTACTTC. The chain uses TRBV6-5 and TRBJ2-7; D perhaps matches TRBD1 (6 bases). This CDR3 contains 15 residues. The germline V gene has CDR1 MNHEY and CDR2 SVGAGI. V was clipped by 4 bases and J by 0 bases, with 13 bases between them.

This clone was seen only once. The chain carries TRBV6-4 and TRBJ2-1; the match to TRBD2 covers 12 bases. This CDR3 region has 14 residues. CDR1 and CDR2 (germline): MRHNA, SNTAGT. V lost 6 bases to trimming and J lost 10 bases; unmatched junction nucleotides: 7. DNA for the CDR3: TGTGCCAGCAGATTGACTAGCGGGGGATCGGAGCAGTTCTTC. It translates to CASRLTSGGSEQFF.

The chain links TRBV7-9 to TRBJ2-5; 13 bases align to TRBD2. The length of the CDR3 is 17 residues. The germline V gene has CDR1 SEHNR and CDR2 FQNEAQ (reference sequence). The trim removed 2 bases at V and 5 bases at J, leaving 8 bases unmatched. The CDR3 here is CASSLYGTSGADETQYF. In DNA form, the CDR3 reads TGTGCCAGCAGCTTATACGGGACTAGCGGGGCAGATGAGACCCAGTACTTC.

The chain carries TRBV25-1 and TRBJ2-5, with D possibly matching TRBD2 (7 bases). Trimming took off 3 bases at V and 4 bases at J, with 15 bases between the two ends. In germline, CDR1 is MGHDK, CDR2 SYGVNS. This CDR3 has 15 amino acids. Written as DNA, the CDR3 is TGTGCCAGCAGTGAGGGAGGGGGGGACATAGAGACCCAGTACTTC. Amino acid sequence: CASSEGGGDIETQYF.

The chain couples TRBV7-2 to TRBJ2-1; TRBD2 matches 16 bases. Losses at the gene ends were 4 bases for V and 2 bases for J; bases not matched to a gene: 5. In germline, CDR1 is SGHTA, CDR2 FQGNSA. The CDR3 totals 18 residues. The CDR3 sequence: CASSSPGTSGGAYNEQFF. In DNA form, the CDR3 reads TGTGCCAGCAGCTCCCCCGGGACTAGCGGGGGGGCCTACAATGAGCAGTTCTTC.

The V gene is TRBV18, the J gene TRBJ1-6; no definite D call. The germline CDR1 and CDR2 sequences are KGHSH and LQKENI. Trimming removed 6 bases from V and 14 bases from J, with 11 bases in between. CDR3 length: 11 residues. The chain's CDR3 is CASSRGAALHF. The CDR3, as DNA: TGTGCCAGCTCCCGGGGAGCGGCCCTCCACTTT.

The chain carries TRBV4-3 and TRBJ2-2; D possibly corresponds to TRBD2 (6 bases). Between the trimmed V and J ends, which lost 1 base and 1 base, there was a span of 7 bases. This CDR3 comprises 15 residues. Germline V lookup: CDR1 LGHNA, CDR2 YSLEER. CDR3 in DNA: TGCGCCAGCAGCCAAGGGGACTTGAACACCGGGGAGCTGTTTTTT. This sequence encodes CASSQGDLNTGELFF.

This clone appeared a single time. V is TRBV10-3 and J is TRBJ2-7; 11 nucleotides agree with TRBD2. Germline CDR1 reads ENHRY; CDR2 reads SYGVKD. The junction had 9 bases not matched to a gene; V was cut back by 6 bases and J by 2 bases. CDR3 length: 16 residues. The CDR3 loop is CAIRASGGIPTYEQYF. CDR3 DNA: TGTGCCATCAGGGCTAGCGGGGGGATCCCTACCTACGAGCAGTACTTC.

The rearrangement links TRBV4-1 to TRBJ2-1; no firm D call. CDR3 length: 14 amino acids. V dropped 3 bases and J dropped 0 bases, with 6 bases sitting between them. CDR1 and CDR2 (germline): MGHRA, YSYEKL. The CDR3: CASSHPGSYNEQFF. The DNA of the CDR3 is TGCGCCAGCAGCCACCCGGGCTCCTACAATGAGCAGTTCTTC.

The chain recombines TRBV5-1 with TRBJ1-1; 11 bases are shared with TRBD1. The CDR3 is 14 residues long. Per germline, CDR1 SGHRS and CDR2 YFSETQ. The V segment lost 4 bases and the J segment 4 bases; nucleotides outside the gene matches: 3. The CDR3 here is CASSGGTGGTEAFF. The CDR3 DNA follows: TGCGCCAGCAGCGGAGGGACAGGGGGCACTGAAGCTTTCTTT. The full variable domain, its missing parts supplied by reference TRBV5-1 and TRBJ1-1, is KAGVTQTPRYLIKTRGQQVTLSCSPISGHRSVSWYQQTPGQGLQFLFEYFSETQRNKGNFPGRFSGRQFSNSRSEMNVSTLELGDSALYLCASSGGTGGTEAFFGQGTRLTVV.